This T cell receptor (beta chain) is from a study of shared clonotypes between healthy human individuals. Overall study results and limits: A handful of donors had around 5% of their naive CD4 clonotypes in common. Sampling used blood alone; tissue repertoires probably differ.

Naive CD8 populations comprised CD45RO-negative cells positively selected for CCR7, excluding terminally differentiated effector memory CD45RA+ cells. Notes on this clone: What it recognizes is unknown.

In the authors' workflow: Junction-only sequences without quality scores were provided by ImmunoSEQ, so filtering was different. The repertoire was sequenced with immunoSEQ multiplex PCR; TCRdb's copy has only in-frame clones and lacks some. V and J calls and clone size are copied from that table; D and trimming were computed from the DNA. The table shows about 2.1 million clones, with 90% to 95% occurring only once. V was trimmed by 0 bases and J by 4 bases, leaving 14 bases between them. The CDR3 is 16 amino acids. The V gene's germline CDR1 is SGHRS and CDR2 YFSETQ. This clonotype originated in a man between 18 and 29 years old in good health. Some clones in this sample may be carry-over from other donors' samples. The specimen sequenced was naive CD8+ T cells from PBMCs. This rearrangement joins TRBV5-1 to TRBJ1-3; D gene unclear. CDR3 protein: CASSLEKGLRGNTIYF. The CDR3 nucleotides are TGCGCCAGCAGCTTGGAAAAGGGTCTGCGCGGAAACACCATATATTTT.